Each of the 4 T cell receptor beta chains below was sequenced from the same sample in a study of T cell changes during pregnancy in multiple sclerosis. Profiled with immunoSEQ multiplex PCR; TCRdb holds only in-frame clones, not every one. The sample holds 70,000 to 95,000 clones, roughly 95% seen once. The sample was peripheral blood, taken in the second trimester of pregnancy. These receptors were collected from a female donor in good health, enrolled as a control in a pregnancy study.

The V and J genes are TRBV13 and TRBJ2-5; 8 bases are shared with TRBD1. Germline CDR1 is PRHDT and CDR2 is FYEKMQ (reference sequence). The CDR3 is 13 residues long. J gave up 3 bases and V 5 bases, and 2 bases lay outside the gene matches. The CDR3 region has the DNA TGTGCCAGCAGCCTGGGACAGGAAGAGACCCAGTACTTC. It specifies CASSLGQEETQYF.

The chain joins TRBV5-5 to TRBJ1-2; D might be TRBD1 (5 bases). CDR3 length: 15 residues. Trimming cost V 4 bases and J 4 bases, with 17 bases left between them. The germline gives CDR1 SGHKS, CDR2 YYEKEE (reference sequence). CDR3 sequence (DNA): TGTGCCAGCAGCGGGGAGGACTACGGGACCTATGGCTACACCTTC. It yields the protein CASSGEDYGTYGYTF.

CDR3: CAWSVRGGGTDTQYF. CDR3 in DNA: TGTGCCTGGAGTGTGCGGGGGGGCGGGACAGATACGCAGTATTTT. The chain employs TRBV30 and TRBJ2-3; TRBD2 matches 9 bases. CDR1 and CDR2 from the germline V gene are GTSNPN and SVGIG (reference sequence). V was pared by 0 bases and J by 3 bases, with 4 bases of the junction left unmatched. This CDR3 has 15 residues.

The CDR3 reads CASSMYWDTLDYGYTF. CDR3 coding DNA: TGTGCCAGTAGTATGTACTGGGACACCCTCGACTATGGCTACACCTTC. The chain employs TRBV19 and TRBJ1-2; a possible D gene is TRBD1 (6 bases). Germline V CDR1 and CDR2: LNHDA, SQIVND (reference sequence). The V end lost 3 bases, the J end lost 3 bases, and 17 bases lay between the germline ends. This CDR3 region has 16 residues.